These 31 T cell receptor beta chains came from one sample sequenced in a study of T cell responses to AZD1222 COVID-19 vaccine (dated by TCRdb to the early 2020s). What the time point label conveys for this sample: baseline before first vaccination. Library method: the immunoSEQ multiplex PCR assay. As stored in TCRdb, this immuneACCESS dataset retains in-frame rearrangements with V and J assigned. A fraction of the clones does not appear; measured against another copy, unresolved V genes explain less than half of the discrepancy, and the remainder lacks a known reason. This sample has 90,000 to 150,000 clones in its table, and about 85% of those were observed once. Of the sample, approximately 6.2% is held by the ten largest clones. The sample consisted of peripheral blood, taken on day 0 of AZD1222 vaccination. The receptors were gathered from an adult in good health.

DNA of the CDR3: TGTGCCAGCACACGGGGATACGAGCAGTACTTC. It is translated as CASTRGYEQYF. The V call is TRBV28, the J call TRBJ2-7, with D possibly being TRBD2 (5 bases). V dropped 7 bases and J dropped 4 bases, with 8 bases sitting between them. The germline V gene encodes CDR1 MDHEN and CDR2 SYDVKM. CDR3 length: 11 residues.

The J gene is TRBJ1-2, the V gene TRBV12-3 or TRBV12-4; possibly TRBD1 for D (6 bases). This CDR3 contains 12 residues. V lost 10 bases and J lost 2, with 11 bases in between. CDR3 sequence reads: CATTGTNYGYTF. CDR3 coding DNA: TGTGCCACTACAGGGACGAACTATGGCTACACCTTC.

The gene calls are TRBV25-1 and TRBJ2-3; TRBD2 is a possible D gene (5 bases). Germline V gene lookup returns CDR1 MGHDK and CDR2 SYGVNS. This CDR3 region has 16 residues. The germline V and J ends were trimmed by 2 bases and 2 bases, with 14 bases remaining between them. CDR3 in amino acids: CASSERETTYTDTQYF. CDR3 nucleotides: TGTGCCAGCAGTGAAAGGGAGACAACCTACACAGATACGCAGTATTTT. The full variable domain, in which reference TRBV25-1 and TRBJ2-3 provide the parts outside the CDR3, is EADIYQTPRYLVIGTGKKITLECSQTMGHDKMYWYQQDPGMELHLIHYSYGVNSTEKGDLSSESTVSRIRTEHFPLTLESARPSHTSQYLCASSERETTYTDTQYFGPGTRLTVL.

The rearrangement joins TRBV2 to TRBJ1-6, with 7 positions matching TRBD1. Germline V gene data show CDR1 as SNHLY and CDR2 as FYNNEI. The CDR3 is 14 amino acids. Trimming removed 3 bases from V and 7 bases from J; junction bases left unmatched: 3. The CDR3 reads CASSDRTGNSPLHF. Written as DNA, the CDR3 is TGTGCCAGCAGTGACCGGACAGGCAATTCACCCCTCCACTTT.

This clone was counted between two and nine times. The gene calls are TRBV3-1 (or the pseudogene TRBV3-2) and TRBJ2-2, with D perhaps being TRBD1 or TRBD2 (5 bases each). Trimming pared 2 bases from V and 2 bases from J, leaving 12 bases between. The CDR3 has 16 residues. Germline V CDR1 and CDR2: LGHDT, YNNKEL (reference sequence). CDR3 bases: TGTGCCAGCAGCCAACCGTCGGGGCCAAACACCGGGGAGCTGTTTTTT. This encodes CASSQPSGPNTGELFF.

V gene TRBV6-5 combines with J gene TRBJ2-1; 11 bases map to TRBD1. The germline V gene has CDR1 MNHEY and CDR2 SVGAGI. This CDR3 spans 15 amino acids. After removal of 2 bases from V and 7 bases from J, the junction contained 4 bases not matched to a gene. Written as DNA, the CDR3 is TGTGCCAGCAGTTACCCGGGACAGGGGGGTAATGAGCAGTTCTTC. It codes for CASSYPGQGGNEQFF.

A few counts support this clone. The chain's CDR3 is CASSYGGTGNTEAFF. CDR3 nucleotides: TGTGCCAGCAGTTACGGTGGGACAGGGAACACTGAAGCTTTCTTT. V usage is TRBV6-2 or TRBV6-3 and J usage is TRBJ1-1, with 8 bases matching TRBD1. Germline V CDR1 and CDR2: MNHEY, SVGEGT. The CDR3 runs to 15 residues. V lost 2 bases and J lost 1; bases outside the gene matches: 3.

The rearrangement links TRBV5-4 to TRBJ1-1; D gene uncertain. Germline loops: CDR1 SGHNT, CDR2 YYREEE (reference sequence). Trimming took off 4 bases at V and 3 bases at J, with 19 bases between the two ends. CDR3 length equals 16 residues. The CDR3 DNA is TGTGCCAGCAGCCTCCCCCCGGTAGGTGGGCACACTGAAGCTTTCTTT. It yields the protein CASSLPPVGGHTEAFF.

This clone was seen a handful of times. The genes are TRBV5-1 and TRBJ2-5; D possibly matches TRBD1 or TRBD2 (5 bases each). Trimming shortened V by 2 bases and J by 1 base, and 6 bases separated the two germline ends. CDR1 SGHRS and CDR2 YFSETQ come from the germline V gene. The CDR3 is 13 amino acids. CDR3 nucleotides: TGCGCCAGCAGCTTTGGGGGCCAAGAGACCCAGTACTTC. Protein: CASSFGGQETQYF.

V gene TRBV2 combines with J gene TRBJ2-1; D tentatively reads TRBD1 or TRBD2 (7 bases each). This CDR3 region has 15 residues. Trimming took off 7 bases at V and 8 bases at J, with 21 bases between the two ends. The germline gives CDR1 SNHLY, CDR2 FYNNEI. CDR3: CASTRGGAGVDEQFF. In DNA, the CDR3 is TGTGCCAGCACCAGGGGGGGTGCTGGGGTCGATGAGCAGTTCTTC.

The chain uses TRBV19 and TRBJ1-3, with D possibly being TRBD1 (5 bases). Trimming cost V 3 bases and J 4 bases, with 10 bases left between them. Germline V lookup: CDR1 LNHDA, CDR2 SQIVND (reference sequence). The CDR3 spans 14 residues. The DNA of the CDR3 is TGTGCCAGTAGTATCTCGCCAGGGGGAAACACCATATATTTT. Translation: CASSISPGGNTIYF.

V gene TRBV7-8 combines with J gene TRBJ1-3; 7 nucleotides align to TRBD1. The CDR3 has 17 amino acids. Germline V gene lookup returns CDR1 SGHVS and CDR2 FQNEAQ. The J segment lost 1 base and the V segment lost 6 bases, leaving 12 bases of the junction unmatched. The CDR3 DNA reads TGTGCCAGCAGTTGGATAACAGGGGATCTGTCTGGAAACACCATATATTTT. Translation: CASSWITGDLSGNTIYF.

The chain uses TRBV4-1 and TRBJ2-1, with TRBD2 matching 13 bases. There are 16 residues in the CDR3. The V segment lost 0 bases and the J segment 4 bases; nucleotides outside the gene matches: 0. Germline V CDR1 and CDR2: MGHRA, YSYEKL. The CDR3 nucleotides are TGCGCCAGCAGCCAAGAGGGACTAGCGGGGTACAATGAGCAGTTCTTC. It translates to CASSQEGLAGYNEQFF.

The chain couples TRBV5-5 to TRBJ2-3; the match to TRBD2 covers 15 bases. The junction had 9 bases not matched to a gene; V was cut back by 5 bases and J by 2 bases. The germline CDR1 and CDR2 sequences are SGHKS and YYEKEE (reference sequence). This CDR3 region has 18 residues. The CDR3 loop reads CASSLTGTSGGHTDTQYF. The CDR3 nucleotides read TGTGCCAGCAGTCTAACCGGGACTAGCGGGGGGCACACAGATACGCAGTATTTT.

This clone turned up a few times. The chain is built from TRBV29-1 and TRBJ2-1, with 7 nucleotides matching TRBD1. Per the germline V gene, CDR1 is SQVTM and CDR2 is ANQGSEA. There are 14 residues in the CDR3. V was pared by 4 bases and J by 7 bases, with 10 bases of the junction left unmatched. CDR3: CSVASPQGLNEQFF. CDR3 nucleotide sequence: TGCAGCGTTGCCAGTCCACAGGGGTTGAATGAGCAGTTCTTC.

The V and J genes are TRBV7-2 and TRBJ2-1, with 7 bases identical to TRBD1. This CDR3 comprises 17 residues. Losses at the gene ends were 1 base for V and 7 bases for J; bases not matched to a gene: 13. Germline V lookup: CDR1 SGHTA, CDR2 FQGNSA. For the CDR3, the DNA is TGTGCCAGCAGCTTAGTTAGGACAGGCTTAGTGCAAAATGAGCAGTTCTTC. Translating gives CASSLVRTGLVQNEQFF.

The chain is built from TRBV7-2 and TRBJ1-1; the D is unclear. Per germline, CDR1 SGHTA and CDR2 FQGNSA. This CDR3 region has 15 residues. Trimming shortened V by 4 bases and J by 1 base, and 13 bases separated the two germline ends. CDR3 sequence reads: CASSSHPGRNTEAFF. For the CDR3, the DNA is TGTGCCAGCAGCTCACACCCAGGACGGAACACTGAAGCTTTCTTT.

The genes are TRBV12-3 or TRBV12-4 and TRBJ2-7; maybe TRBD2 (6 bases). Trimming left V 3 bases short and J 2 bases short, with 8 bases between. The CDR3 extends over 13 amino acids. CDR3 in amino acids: CASSFSGTYEQYF. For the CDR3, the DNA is TGTGCCAGCAGTTTTAGCGGCACCTACGAGCAGTACTTC.

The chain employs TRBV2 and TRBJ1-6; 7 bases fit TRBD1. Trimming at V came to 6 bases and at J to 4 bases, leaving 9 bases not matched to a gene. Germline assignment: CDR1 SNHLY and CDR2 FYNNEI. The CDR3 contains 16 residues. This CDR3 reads CASSDRDPGYNSPLHF. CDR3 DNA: TGTGCCAGCAGCGACAGGGACCCGGGTTATAATTCACCCCTCCACTTT.

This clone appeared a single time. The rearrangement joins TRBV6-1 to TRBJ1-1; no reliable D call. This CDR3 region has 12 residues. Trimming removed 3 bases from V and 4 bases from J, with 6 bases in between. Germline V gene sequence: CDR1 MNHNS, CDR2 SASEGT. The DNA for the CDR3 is TGTGCCAGCAGTGAGAGGGTCACTGAAGCTTTCTTT. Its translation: CASSERVTEAFF.

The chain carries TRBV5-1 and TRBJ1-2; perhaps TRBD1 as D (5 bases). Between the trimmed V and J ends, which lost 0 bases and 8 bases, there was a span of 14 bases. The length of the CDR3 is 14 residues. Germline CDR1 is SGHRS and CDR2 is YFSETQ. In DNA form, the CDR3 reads TGCGCCAGCAGCTTGGGCTCTGGGGCGCAGGGCTACACCTTC. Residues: CASSLGSGAQGYTF.

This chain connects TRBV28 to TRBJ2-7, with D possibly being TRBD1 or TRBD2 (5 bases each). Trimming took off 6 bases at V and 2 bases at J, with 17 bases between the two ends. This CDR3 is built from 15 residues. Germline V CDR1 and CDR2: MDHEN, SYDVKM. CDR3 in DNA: TGTGCCAGCAGACCGACCGGGACGCAAACCTACGAGCAGTACTTC. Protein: CASRPTGTQTYEQYF.

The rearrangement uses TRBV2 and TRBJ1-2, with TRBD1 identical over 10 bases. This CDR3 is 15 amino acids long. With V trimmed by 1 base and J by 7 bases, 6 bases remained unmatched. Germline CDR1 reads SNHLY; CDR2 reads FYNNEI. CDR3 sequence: CASSEVPGQGSGYTF. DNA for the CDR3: TGTGCCAGCAGTGAAGTTCCGGGACAGGGGTCTGGCTACACCTTC.

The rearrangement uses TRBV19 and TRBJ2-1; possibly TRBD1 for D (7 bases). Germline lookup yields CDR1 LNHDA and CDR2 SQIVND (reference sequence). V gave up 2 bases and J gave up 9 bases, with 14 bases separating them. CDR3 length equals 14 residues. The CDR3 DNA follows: TGTGCCAGTAGTATACTGGCAGGGGGGCGTGAGCAGTTCTTC. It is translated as CASSILAGGREQFF.

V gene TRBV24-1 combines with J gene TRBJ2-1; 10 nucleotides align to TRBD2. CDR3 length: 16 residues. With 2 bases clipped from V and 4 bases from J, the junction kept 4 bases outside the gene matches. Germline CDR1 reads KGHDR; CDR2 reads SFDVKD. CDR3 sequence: CATSDSLAGEYNEQFF. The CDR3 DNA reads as TGTGCCACCAGTGATTCCCTAGCGGGGGAATACAATGAGCAGTTCTTC.

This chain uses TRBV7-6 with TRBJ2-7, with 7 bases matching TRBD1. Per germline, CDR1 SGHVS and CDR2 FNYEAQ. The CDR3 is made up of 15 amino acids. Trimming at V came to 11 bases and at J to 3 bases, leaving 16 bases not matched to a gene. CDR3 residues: CAPTRGQADHYEQYF. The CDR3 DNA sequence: TGTGCCCCCACCCGAGGACAGGCTGATCACTACGAGCAGTACTTC.

CDR3 residues: CASSISNGQGGSPLHF. The CDR3 DNA follows: TGTGCCAGTAGTATCTCTAACGGACAGGGGGGTTCACCCCTCCACTTT. The V and J genes are TRBV19 and TRBJ1-6; 10 bases are shared with TRBD1. This CDR3 region has 16 residues. Per the germline V gene, CDR1 is LNHDA and CDR2 is SQIVND (reference sequence). Trimming cost V 3 bases and J 9 bases; bases outside gene matches: 8.

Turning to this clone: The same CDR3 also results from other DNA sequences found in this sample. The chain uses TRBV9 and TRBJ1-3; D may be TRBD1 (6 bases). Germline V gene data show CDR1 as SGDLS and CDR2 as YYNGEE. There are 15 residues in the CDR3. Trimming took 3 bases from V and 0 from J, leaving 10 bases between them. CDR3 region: CASSATGSSGNTIYF. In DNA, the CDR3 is TGTGCCAGCAGCGCGACAGGTAGCTCTGGAAACACCATATATTTT.

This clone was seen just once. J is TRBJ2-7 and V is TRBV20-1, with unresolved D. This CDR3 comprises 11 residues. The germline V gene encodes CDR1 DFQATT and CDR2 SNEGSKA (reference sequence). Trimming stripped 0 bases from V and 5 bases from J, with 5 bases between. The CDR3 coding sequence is TGCAGTGCTAGAGATCCAAACGAGCAGTACTTC. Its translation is CSARDPNEQYF.

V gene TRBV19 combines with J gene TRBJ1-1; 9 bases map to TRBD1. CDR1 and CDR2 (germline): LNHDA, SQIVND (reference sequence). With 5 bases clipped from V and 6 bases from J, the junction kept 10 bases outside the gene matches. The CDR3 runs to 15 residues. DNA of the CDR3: TGTGCCAGTAGTGTACAGGGGGCGCGAGGTTCTGAAGCTTTCTTT. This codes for CASSVQGARGSEAFF.

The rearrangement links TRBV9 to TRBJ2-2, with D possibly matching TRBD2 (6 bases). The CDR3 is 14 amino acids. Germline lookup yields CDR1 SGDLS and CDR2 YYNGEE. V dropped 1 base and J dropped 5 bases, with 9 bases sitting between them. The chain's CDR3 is CASSVRGETGELFF. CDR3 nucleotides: TGTGCCAGCAGCGTACGCGGGGAGACCGGGGAGCTGTTTTTT.